This T cell receptor beta chain emerged from a study of T cell responses to AZD1222 COVID-19 vaccine. About this clone itself: The antigen remains undetermined.

Study-wide findings and caveats: The study identified only five to seven AZD1222 recipients as seropositive at baseline.

The V end lost 1 base, the J end lost 4 bases, and 10 bases lay between the germline ends. Germline loops: CDR1 LGHNT, CDR2 FRNRAP. The CDR3 contains 15 residues. Method: immunoSEQ multiplex PCR; TCRdb's copy keeps in-frame clones and lacks some. The table has over 100,000 clones, around 90% seen once. The sample here was peripheral blood, taken 28 days after the second AZD1222 dose. The receptor comes from an adult who received the AZD1222 COVID-19 vaccine. This chain uses TRBV12-5 with TRBJ2-2; D gene unclear. DNA of the CDR3: TGTGCTAGTGGTTTGGCCAGGTTAGCCACCGGGGAGCTGTTTTTT. Residues: CASGLARLATGELFF.